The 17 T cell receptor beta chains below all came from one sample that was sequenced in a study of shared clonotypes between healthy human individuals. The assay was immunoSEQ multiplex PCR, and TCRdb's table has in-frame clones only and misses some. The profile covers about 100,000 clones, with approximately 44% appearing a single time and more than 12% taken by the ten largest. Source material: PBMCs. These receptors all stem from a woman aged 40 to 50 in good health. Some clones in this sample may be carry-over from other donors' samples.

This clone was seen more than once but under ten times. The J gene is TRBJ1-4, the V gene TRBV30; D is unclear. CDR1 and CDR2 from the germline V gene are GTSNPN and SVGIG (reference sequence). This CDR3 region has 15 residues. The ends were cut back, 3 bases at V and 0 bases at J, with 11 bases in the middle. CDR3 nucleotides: TGTGCCTGGAGGCTGAGCATTGCAACTAATGAAAAACTGTTTTTT. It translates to CAWRLSIATNEKLFF. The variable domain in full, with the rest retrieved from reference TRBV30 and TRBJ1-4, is SQTIHQWPATLVQPVGSPLSLECTVEGTSNPNLYWYRQAAGRGLQLLFYSVGIGQISSEVPQNLSASRPQDRQFILSSKKLLLSDSGFYLCAWRLSIATNEKLFFGSGTQLSVL.

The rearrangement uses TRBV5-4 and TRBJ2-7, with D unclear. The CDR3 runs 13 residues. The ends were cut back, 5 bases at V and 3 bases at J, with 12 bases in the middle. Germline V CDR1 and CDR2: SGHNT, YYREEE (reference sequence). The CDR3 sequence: CASRAAGHYEQYF. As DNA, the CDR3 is TGTGCCAGCAGGGCCGCAGGCCACTACGAGCAGTACTTC.

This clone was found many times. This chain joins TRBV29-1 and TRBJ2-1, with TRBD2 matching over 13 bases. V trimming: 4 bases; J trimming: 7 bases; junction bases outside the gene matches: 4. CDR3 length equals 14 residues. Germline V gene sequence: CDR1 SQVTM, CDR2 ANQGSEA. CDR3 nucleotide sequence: TGCAGCGTTGCACTAGCGGGAGGGCAAAATGAGCAGTTCTTC. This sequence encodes CSVALAGGQNEQFF.

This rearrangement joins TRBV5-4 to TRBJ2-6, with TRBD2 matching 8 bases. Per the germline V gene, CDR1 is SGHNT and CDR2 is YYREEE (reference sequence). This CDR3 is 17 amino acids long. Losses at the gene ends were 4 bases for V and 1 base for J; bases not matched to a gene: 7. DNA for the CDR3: TGTGCCAGCAGCCAAGACGGGGGGGAGTCTGGGGCCAACGTCCTGACTTTC. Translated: CASSQDGGESGANVLTF. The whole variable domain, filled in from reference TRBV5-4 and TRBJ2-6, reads ETGVTQSPTHLIKTRGQQVTLRCSSQSGHNTVSWYQQALGQGPQFIFQYYREEENGRGNFPPRFSGLQFPNYSSELNVNALELDDSALYLCASSQDGGESGANVLTFGAGSRLTVL.

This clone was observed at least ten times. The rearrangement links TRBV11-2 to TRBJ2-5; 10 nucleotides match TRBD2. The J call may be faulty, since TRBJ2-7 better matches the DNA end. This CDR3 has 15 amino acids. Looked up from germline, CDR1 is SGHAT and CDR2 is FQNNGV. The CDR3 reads CASSPAGGRSYEQYF. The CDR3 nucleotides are TGTGCCAGCAGCCCAGCGGGGGGGCGATCCTACGAGCAGTACTTC.

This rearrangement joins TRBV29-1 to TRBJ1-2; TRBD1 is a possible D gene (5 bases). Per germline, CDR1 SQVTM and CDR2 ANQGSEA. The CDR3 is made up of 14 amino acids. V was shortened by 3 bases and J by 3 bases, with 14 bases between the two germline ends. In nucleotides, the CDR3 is TGCAGCGTTGAGGGGGGAGACAGCGACTATGGCTACACCTTC. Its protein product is CSVEGGDSDYGYTF.

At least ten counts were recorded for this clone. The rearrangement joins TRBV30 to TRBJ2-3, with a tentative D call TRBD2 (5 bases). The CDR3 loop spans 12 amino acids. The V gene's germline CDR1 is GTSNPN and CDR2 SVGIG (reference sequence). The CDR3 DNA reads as TGTTCCACCGGATACGGGGCAGATACGCAGTATTTT. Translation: CSTGYGADTQYF.

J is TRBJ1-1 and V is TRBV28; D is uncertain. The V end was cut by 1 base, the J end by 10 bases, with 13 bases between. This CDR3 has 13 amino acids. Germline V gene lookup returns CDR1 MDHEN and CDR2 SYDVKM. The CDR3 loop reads CASSLFKPPGAFF. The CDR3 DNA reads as TGTGCCAGCAGTTTATTTAAACCCCCAGGAGCTTTCTTT. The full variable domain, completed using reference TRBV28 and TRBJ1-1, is DVKVTQSSRYLVKRTGEKVFLECVQDMDHENMFWYRQDPGLGLRLIYFSYDVKMKEKGDIPEGYSVSREKKERFSLILESASTNQTSMYLCASSLFKPPGAFFGQGTRLTVV.

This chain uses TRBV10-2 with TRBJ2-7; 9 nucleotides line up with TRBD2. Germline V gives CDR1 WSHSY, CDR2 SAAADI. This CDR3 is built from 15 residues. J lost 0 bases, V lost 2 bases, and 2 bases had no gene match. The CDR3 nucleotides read TGCGCCAGCAGTGAGAGTAGCGGGAGCTCCTACGAGCAGTACTTC. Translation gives CASSESSGSSYEQYF.

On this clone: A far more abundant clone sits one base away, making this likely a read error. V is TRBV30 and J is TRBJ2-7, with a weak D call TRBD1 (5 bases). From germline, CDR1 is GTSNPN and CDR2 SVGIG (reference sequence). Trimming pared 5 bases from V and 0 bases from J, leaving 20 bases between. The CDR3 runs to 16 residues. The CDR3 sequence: CAWGTKDRLGSYEQYF. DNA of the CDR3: TGTGCCTGGGGTACCAAAGACAGATTGGGCTCCTACGAGCAGTACTTC. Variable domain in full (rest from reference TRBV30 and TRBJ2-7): SQTIHQWPATLVQPVGSPLSLECTVEGTSNPNLYWYRQAAGRGLQLLFYSVGIGQISSEVPQNLSASRPQDRQFILSSKKLLLSDSGFYLCAWGTKDRLGSYEQYFGPGTRLTVT.

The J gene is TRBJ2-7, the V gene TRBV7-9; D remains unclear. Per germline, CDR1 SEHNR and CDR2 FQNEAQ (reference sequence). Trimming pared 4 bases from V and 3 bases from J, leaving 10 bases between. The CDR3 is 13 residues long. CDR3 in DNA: TGTGCCAGCAGCTCTAACCTCCGCTACGAGCAGTACTTC. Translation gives CASSSNLRYEQYF.

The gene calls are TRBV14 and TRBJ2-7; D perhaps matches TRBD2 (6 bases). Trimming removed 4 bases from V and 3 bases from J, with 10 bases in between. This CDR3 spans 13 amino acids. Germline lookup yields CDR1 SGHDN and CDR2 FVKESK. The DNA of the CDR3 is TGTGCCAGCAGCCCCGGGACTCACTACGAGCAGTACTTC. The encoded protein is CASSPGTHYEQYF.

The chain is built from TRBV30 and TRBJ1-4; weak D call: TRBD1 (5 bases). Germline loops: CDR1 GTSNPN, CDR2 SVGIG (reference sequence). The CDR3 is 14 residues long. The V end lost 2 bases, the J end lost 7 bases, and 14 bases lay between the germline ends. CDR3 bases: TGTGCCTGGAGTTTCGGGGGGGATGTTGAAAAACTGTTTTTT. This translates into CAWSFGGDVEKLFF.

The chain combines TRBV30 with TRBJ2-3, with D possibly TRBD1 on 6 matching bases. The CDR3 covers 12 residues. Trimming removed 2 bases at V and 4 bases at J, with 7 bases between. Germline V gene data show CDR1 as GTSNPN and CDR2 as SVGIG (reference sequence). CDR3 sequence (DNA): TGTGCCTGGAGTCCAGGGGCAGATACGCAGTATTTT. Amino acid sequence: CAWSPGADTQYF.

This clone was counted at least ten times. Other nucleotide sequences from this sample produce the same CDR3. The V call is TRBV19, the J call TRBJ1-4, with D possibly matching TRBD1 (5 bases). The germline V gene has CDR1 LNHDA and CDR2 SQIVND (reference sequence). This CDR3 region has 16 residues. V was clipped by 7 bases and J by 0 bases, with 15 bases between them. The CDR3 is CASTSPREATNEKLFF. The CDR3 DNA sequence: TGTGCCAGTACCTCACCCAGGGAGGCAACTAATGAAAAACTGTTTTTT.

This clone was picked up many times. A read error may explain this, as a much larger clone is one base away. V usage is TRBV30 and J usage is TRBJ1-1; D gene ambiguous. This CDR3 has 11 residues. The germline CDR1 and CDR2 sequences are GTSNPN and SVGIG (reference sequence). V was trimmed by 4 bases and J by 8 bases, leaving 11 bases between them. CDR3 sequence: CAWISVREAFF. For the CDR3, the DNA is TGTGCCTGGATTAGTGTAAGGGAAGCTTTCTTT.

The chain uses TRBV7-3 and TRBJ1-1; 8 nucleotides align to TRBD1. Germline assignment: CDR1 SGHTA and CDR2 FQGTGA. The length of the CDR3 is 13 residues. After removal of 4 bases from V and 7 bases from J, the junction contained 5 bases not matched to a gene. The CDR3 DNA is TGTGCCAGCAGCTCGGACAGGGCCGGTGAAGCTTTCTTT. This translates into CASSSDRAGEAFF. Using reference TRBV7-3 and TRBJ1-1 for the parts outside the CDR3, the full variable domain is GAGVSQTPSNKVTEKGKYVELRCDPISGHTALYWYRQSLGQGPEFLIYFQGTGAADDSGLPNDRFFAVRPEGSVSTLKIQRTERGDSAVYLCASSSDRAGEAFFGQGTRLTVV.